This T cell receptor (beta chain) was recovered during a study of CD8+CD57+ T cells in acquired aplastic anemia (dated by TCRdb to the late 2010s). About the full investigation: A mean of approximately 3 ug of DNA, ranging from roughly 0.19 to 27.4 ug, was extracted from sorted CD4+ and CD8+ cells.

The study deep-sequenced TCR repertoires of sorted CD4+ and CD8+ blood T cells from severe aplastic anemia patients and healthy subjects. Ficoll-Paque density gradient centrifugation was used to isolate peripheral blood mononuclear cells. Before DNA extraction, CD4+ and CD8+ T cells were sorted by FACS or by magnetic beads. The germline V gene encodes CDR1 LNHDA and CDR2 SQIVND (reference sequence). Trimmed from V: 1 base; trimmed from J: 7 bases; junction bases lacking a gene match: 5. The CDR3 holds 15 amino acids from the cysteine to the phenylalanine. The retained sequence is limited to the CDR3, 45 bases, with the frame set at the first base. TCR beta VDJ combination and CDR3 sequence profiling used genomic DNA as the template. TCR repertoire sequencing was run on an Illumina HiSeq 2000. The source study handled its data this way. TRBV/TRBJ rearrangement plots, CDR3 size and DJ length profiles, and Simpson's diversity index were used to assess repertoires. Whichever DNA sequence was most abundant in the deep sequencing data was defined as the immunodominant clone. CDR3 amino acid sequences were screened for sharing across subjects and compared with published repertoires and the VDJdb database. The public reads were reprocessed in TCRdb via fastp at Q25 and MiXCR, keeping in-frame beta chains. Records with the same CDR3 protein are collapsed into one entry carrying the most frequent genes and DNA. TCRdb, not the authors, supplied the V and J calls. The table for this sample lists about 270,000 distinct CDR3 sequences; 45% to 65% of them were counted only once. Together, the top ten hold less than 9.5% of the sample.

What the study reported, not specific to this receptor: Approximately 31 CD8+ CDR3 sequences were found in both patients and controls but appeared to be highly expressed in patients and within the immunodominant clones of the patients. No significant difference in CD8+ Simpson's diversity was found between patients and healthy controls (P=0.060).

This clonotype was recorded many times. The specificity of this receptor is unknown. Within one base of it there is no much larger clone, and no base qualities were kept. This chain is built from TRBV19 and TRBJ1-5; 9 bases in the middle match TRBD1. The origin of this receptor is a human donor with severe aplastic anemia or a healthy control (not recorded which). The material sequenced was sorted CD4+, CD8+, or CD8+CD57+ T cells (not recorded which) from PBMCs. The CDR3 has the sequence CASSIAGTGPQPQHF. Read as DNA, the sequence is TGTGCCAGTAGTATAGCGGGGACAGGGCCCCAGCCCCAGCATTTT.